The 18 T cell receptor beta chains reported below all come from one sample, sequenced in a study of T cell changes during pregnancy in multiple sclerosis. TCRdb's table, derived via immunoSEQ multiplex PCR, lists solely in-frame clones and lacks some. The sample carries around 67,000 clones, roughly 88% recorded once. The specimen was peripheral blood, collected after pregnancy. These TCRs come from a female donor in good health, enrolled as a control in a pregnancy study.

The sample holds one count of this clone. J is TRBJ1-2 and V is TRBV6-5; 8 bases line up with TRBD1. The CDR3 is 14 amino acids. CDR1 MNHEY and CDR2 SVGAGI come from the germline V gene. The trim removed 1 base at V and 7 bases at J, leaving 5 bases unmatched. This CDR3 reads CASSYFGQGAGYTF. DNA of the CDR3: TGTGCCAGCAGTTACTTTGGACAGGGTGCTGGCTACACCTTC.

The J gene is TRBJ2-3, the V gene TRBV19; 10 nucleotides line up with TRBD2. The CDR3 loop spans 14 amino acids. Losses at the gene ends were 5 bases for V and 5 bases for J; bases not matched to a gene: 4. The V gene's germline CDR1 is LNHDA and CDR2 SQIVND (reference sequence). This CDR3 reads CASSRASGRDTQYF. CDR3 nucleotide sequence: TGTGCCAGTAGTCGGGCTAGCGGGAGAGATACGCAGTATTTT. Together with reference TRBV19 and TRBJ2-3, the CDR3 gives the full variable domain: DGGITQSPKYLFRKEGQNVTLSCEQNLNHDAMYWYRQDPGQGLRLIYYSQIVNDFQKGDIAEGYSVSREKKESFPLTVTSAQKNPTAFYLCASSRASGRDTQYFGPGTRLTVL.

This clone was counted once. V gene TRBV29-1 combines with J gene TRBJ2-4; a weak D match, TRBD2 (6 bases). The CDR3 runs to 14 residues. V was pared by 7 bases and J by 6 bases, with 19 bases between. Germline loops: CDR1 SQVTM, CDR2 ANQGSEA. The CDR3 DNA reads TGCAGCGCCCAAATGACTAGTACCTCAAACATTCAGTACTTC. Amino acids: CSAQMTSTSNIQYF.

In this sample, this clone turned up once. V usage is TRBV19 and J usage is TRBJ2-2, with D uncertain. Per the germline V gene, CDR1 is LNHDA and CDR2 is SQIVND (reference sequence). Trimming shortened V by 8 bases and J by 1 base, and 2 bases separated the two germline ends. The CDR3 is 11 amino acids. CDR3 loop: CASQNTGELFF. For the CDR3, the DNA is TGTGCCAGTCAGAACACCGGGGAGCTGTTTTTT.

V and J are TRBV7-8 and TRBJ1-5; weak D call: TRBD1 (5 bases). CDR1 and CDR2 from the germline V gene are SGHVS and FQNEAQ. Trimming left V 4 bases short and J 0 bases short, with 10 bases between. The CDR3 loop spans 15 amino acids. CDR3 region: CASSSTGYSNQPQHF. The DNA of the CDR3 is TGTGCCAGCAGCTCCACAGGATATAGCAATCAGCCCCAGCATTTT.

This clone came up once. This chain uses TRBV5-1 with TRBJ2-1; 13 bases line up with TRBD2. Germline CDR1 is SGHRS and CDR2 is YFSETQ. Germline trimming cut 7 bases from V and 5 bases from J; bases unmatched to any gene: 6. This CDR3 spans 15 amino acids. CDR3 loop: CASDEGLAGNNEQFF. CDR3 bases: TGCGCCAGCGATGAGGGACTAGCGGGGAACAATGAGCAGTTCTTC.

The chain is built from TRBV21-1 and TRBJ2-7; the table's D call, TRBD2, was not checked against the DNA. TRBV21-1 counts as a pseudogene. The CDR3 sequence is 8 residues long. The CDR3 is CATGEQYF. The CDR3 DNA reads TGTGCCACGGGGGAGCAGTACTTC.

The V gene is TRBV11-2, the J gene TRBJ2-5; D not certain. Trimming took off 1 base at V and 1 base at J, with 7 bases between the two ends. The CDR3 runs to 14 residues. Germline CDR1 is SGHAT and CDR2 is FQNNGV. CDR3 sequence (DNA): TGTGCCAGCAGCTTAGTGGCGGTCCAAGAGACCCAGTACTTC. Amino acids: CASSLVAVQETQYF.

This clone was detected once. V gene TRBV7-9 combines with J gene TRBJ2-6; D unclear. Trimming pared 5 bases from V and 0 bases from J, leaving 14 bases between. The CDR3 spans 17 residues. CDR1 is SEHNR, CDR2 FQNEAQ, per germline (reference sequence). The CDR3 sequence: CASSPGRSDSGANVLTF. The CDR3 coding sequence is TGTGCCAGCAGCCCAGGAAGGTCGGACTCTGGGGCCAACGTCCTGACTTTC. The full variable domain, its missing parts supplied by reference TRBV7-9 and TRBJ2-6, is DTGVSQNPRHKITKRGQNVTFRCDPISEHNRLYWYRQTLGQGPEFLTYFQNEAQLEKSRLLSDRFSAERPKGSFSTLEIQRTEQGDSAMYLCASSPGRSDSGANVLTFGAGSRLTVL.

This chain links TRBV4-2 with TRBJ2-5; 12 bases fit TRBD2. Trimming at V came to 0 bases and at J to 5 bases, leaving 7 bases not matched to a gene. The germline gives CDR1 LGHNA, CDR2 YNFKEQ. The CDR3 spans 17 residues. For the CDR3, the DNA is TGTGCCAGCAGCCAAGATCGTCTAGCGGGAGGGGGGGAGACCCAGTACTTC. It specifies CASSQDRLAGGGETQYF.

The genes are TRBV5-1 and TRBJ2-2; TRBD1 matches 8 bases. J gave up 2 bases and V 6 bases, and 9 bases lay outside the gene matches. This CDR3 region has 16 residues. Germline V gene data show CDR1 as SGHRS and CDR2 as YFSETQ. In DNA form, the CDR3 reads TGCGCCAGCAATACCCAGGGGGCGGTTAACACCGGGGAGCTGTTTTTT. Translated: CASNTQGAVNTGELFF.

The chain links TRBV30 to TRBJ2-1, with 8 nucleotides matching TRBD1. CDR1 is GTSNPN and CDR2 is SVGIG in the germline V gene (reference sequence). The CDR3 is 11 amino acids. The V segment lost 5 bases and the J segment 8 bases; nucleotides outside the gene matches: 2. The CDR3 region is CAWRQGYEQFF. CDR3 coding DNA: TGTGCCTGGCGACAGGGGTATGAGCAGTTCTTC.

This chain's CDR3 is CASSPLEGAYEQYF. The CDR3 nucleotides read TGTGCCAGCTCACCCCTAGAGGGGGCATACGAGCAGTACTTC. This sequence joins TRBV18 and TRBJ2-7, with TRBD1 matching over 7 bases. The CDR3 length is 14 residues. V was pared by 3 bases and J by 4 bases, with 6 bases of the junction left unmatched. Germline V gives CDR1 KGHSH, CDR2 LQKENI.

The chain links TRBV6-5 to TRBJ2-1; TRBD2 matches 8 bases. The CDR3 loop spans 15 amino acids. Per germline, CDR1 MNHEY and CDR2 SVGAGI. With V trimmed by 6 bases and J by 7 bases, 11 bases remained unmatched. For the CDR3, the DNA is TGTGCCAGCAGCCCCCCGGGACTAGTGAAGAATGAGCAGTTCTTC. It specifies CASSPPGLVKNEQFF.

V is TRBV4-1 and J is TRBJ1-1, with a weak D call TRBD1 (6 bases). V was shortened by 4 bases and J by 1 base, with 16 bases between the two germline ends. Germline-derived CDR1 and CDR2 are MGHRA and YSYEKL. This CDR3 comprises 16 residues. CDR3 sequence reads: CASSPQEGRGNTEAFF. Here the CDR3 DNA reads TGCGCCAGCAGCCCCCAAGAGGGCAGGGGGAACACTGAAGCTTTCTTT.

The rearrangement links TRBV5-1 to TRBJ2-2; weak D call: TRBD1 (6 bases). Trimming stripped 3 bases from V and 4 bases from J, with 10 bases between. CDR1 is SGHRS and CDR2 is YFSETQ in the germline V gene. The CDR3 is made up of 14 amino acids. The CDR3 coding sequence is TGCGCCAGCAGCTCGGGACAATTCACCGGGGAGCTGTTTTTT. As protein: CASSSGQFTGELFF.

J is TRBJ1-1 and V is TRBV6-1; D not resolved. The germline V gene encodes CDR1 MNHNS and CDR2 SASEGT. The CDR3 loop spans 11 amino acids. V lost 4 bases and J 7 bases, leaving 7 bases between the germline ends. This chain's CDR3 is CASSVVGEAFF. Here the CDR3 DNA reads TGTGCCAGCAGTGTAGTCGGTGAAGCTTTCTTT.

The chain combines TRBV29-1 with TRBJ2-1, with 11 nucleotides matching TRBD2. Trimming removed 6 bases from V and 6 bases from J; junction bases left unmatched: 13. Germline V gene sequence: CDR1 SQVTM, CDR2 ANQGSEA. CDR3 length: 16 residues. CDR3 coding DNA: TGCAGCGTCCCCAAGGGTATTAGCGGGGGGGCCAATGAGCAGTTCTTC. Its translation: CSVPKGISGGANEQFF.